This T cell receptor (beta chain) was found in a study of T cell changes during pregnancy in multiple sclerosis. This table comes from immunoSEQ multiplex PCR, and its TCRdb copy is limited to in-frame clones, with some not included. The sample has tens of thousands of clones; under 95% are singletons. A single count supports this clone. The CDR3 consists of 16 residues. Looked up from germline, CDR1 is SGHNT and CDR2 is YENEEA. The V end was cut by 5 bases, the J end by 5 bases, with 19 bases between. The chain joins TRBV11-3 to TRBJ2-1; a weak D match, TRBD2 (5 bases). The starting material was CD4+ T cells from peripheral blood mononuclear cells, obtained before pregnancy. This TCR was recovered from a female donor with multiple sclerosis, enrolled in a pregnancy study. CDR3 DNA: TGTGCCAGCAGCACACTTAGCACCCGGGGTAACAATGAGCAGTTCTTC. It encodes CASSTLSTRGNNEQFF.